The clone carrying this T cell receptor (beta chain) has at least ten counts. The V and J ends lost 3 bases and 4 bases, in that order; junction bases with no gene match: 6. Germline-derived CDR1 and CDR2 are SQVTM and ANQGSEA. CDR3 size: 14 residues. The entry originates in a study of read filtering for tumor transcriptome and immune sequencing. Whole-study context: Revised staging placed eight or nine patients in R-ISS I, 15 to 20 in II, about 7 in III. Transcriptome libraries were built from DNase-treated RNA.

Molecular barcoded adaptors covering alpha/delta and beta/gamma chains were used on approximately 440 ng RNA. TCRdb reanalysed the reads using MiXCR and keeps one entry per CDR3 protein. The sample holds 40,000 or so distinct CDR3 sequences, approximately 10% seen once. The chain is built from TRBV29-1 and TRBJ1-1; 9 bases are a match to TRBD1. Sequenced input: a population of CD138-negative cells sorted from bone marrow. The origin of this receptor is a donor older than 35 with multiple myeloma. The CDR3 DNA sequence: TGCAGCGTTGAGAGGGGACAGGGTGGCACTGAAGCTTTCTTT. The encoded protein is CSVERGQGGTEAFF.